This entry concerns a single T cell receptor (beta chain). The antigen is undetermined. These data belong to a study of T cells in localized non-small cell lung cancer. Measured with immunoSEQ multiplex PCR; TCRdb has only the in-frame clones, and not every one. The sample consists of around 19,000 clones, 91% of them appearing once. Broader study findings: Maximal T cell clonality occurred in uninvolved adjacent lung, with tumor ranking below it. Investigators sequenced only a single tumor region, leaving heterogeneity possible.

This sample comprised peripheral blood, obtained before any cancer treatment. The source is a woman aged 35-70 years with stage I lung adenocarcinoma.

CDR3 sequence reads: CASSRRGGYGYTF. The CDR3 coding sequence is TGTGCCAGCAGCCGCCGGGGGGGCTATGGCTACACCTTC. The chain employs TRBV11-3 and TRBJ1-2; TRBD1 might be the D (5 bases). Per germline, CDR1 SGHNT and CDR2 YENEEA. The CDR3 is made up of 13 amino acids. The V end lost 5 bases, the J end lost 4 bases, and 11 bases lay between the germline ends.